This T cell receptor (beta chain) is from a study of cytomegalovirus exposure and HLA in healthy donors. This clone occurred a few times. Antigen unknown. Findings and limits, study-wide: Several of the most significant clusters were apparently associated with common viral pathogens in a later analysis.

It was with 60 Vbeta and 13 Jbeta primers that the PCR ran. Here immunoSEQ multiplex PCR was the method, and the copy in TCRdb shows in-frame clones only, minus some. The repertoire holds 120,000 or so clones, with over 70% as singletons. Trimming cost V 0 bases and J 10 bases; bases outside gene matches: 7. CDR3 length: 15 residues. Germline values: CDR1 SGHDT, CDR2 YYEEEE. J is TRBJ1-4 and V is TRBV5-6; 9 bases align to TRBD1. The sequencing input was PBMCs. This TCR came from a female donor in good health and CMV-seropositive. For the CDR3, the DNA is TGTGCCAGCAGCTTGGCCGCGGGACAGGGCCGAAAACTGTTTTTT. It codes for CASSLAAGQGRKLFF.